Sequencing of this T cell receptor beta chain was carried out in a study of T cell repertoires in cytomegalovirus infection. Whole-study context: Indications of both CMV infection and matching HLA type were provided by public TCR beta signatures. Regarding the study as a whole: Identification of carriers of CMV plus the relevant HLA was performed using cumulative public TCR beta family frequency. HLA-C-restricted TCR beta clonotypes specific for CMV led the ex vivo response.

The CDR3 covers 13 residues. The germline CDR1 and CDR2 sequences are SEHNR and FQNEAQ (reference sequence). Trimming shortened V by 0 bases and J by 14 bases, and 11 bases separated the two germline ends. TCRdb analysed the reads with MiXCR anew, one entry per CDR3 protein. The sample carries about 490,000 distinct CDR3 sequences, about 11% recorded once. Many counts were recorded for this clonotype. Antigen specificity is unknown. The receptor's source is a human donor in good health (CMV status not recorded). Some clones in this sample may be carry-over from other donors' samples. Material: PBMCs. The gene calls are TRBV7-9 and TRBJ1-6; no clear D. CDR3 coding DNA: TGTGCCAGCAGCTTAGCGGGCCGGGCGGCCCTCCACTTT. Amino acid sequence: CASSLAGRAALHF.